The present TCR beta chain was sequenced within a study of cytomegalovirus exposure and HLA in healthy donors. Primers: 60 Vbeta forward and 13 Jbeta reverse. Profiled with immunoSEQ multiplex PCR; TCRdb holds only in-frame clones, not every one. The table has about 94,000 clones, roughly 79% seen once; the top ten hold around 3.8%. On this clone: The antigen is not known.

General study findings and limits: Reports credit the classifier with highly specific, highly sensitive diagnosis of cytomegalovirus status. Later genetic work tied a missense DCLRE1C variant to beta-chain V and J trimming. TCR beta sequences numbering about 17,000 were associated with HLA alleles at 0.05 false discovery rate in a later analysis.

Per the germline V gene, CDR1 is GTSNPN and CDR2 is SVGIG (reference sequence). V lost 2 bases, J lost 0 bases, and 14 bases lay in between. The CDR3 has 15 amino acids. Sequencing was carried out using PBMCs. The chain combines TRBV30 with TRBJ2-7, with a weak D call TRBD1 (6 bases). The TCR originated in a woman aged 40 to 49 in good health and CMV-seronegative. CDR3 protein: CAWSLGGVRSYEQYF. In DNA, the CDR3 is TGTGCCTGGAGTTTAGGGGGAGTCCGCTCCTACGAGCAGTACTTC.